This is a list of T cell receptor beta chains from one sample in a study of T cell repertoires in cytomegalovirus infection. TCRdb re-analysed the reads in MiXCR, keeping a single row per CDR3 protein. The table lists fewer than 700,000 distinct CDR3 sequences, approximately 24% of them singletons. The sample was CD8+ T cells from PBMCs. The receptors were sampled from a human donor in good health (CMV status not recorded). Some clones in this sample may be carry-over from other donors' samples. CDR3s include the opening cysteine and the closing phenylalanine or tryptophan. D genes are given only for firm matches. Not all rows give a size; the values are once, few, many and, for expanded clones, a class.

D,J,size,V,DNA,CDR3
-,TRBJ2-4,-,TRBV20-1,TGCAGTGCTAGAGATCTTAGGGGAGCCAAAAACATTCAGTACTTC,CSARDLRGAKNIQYF
-,TRBJ1-5,few,TRBV19,TGTGCCAGTAGTCCTGGACGGCCTCCGCCCCAGCATTTT,CASSPGRPPPQHF
TRBD1,TRBJ1-6,-,TRBV4-2,TGTGCCAGCAGCCAAGACAGGGGGCGGGATTCACCCCTCCACTTT,CASSQDRGRDSPLHF
-,TRBJ1-5,many,TRBV7-8,TGTGCCAGCAGCTTAGACAGGGAACGAAGCAATCAGCCCCAGCATTTT,CASSLDRERSNQPQHF
-,TRBJ2-7,-,TRBV20-1,TGCAGTGCTAGAGATCATCCTTCGCTCGAGCAGTACTTC,CSARDHPSLEQYF
-,TRBJ1-4,many,TRBV12-3/TRBV12-4,TGTGCCAGCAGTTTACTGGGGTCTGATGAAAAACTGTTTTTT,CASSLLGSDEKLFF
-,TRBJ2-3,-,TRBV12-5,TGTGGTAGTGGTTTGGTACGGGCAGGGGGCACAGATACGCAGTATTTT,CGSGLVRAGGTDTQYF
TRBD1,TRBJ1-5,-,TRBV27,TGTGCCAGCAGACAGGGGGTCGAGAAACAGCCCCAGCATTTT,CASRQGVEKQPQHF
-,TRBJ1-2,few,TRBV5-4,TGTGCCAGCAGCTCAAATAAGGGCTACACCTTC,CASSSNKGYTF
TRBD2,TRBJ2-1,few,TRBV28,TGTGCCAGCAGTCCGACTAGCGGGGGCCCCCCCTACAATGAGCAGTTCTTC,CASSPTSGGPPYNEQFF
-,TRBJ1-3,few,TRBV28,TGTGCCAGCAGTTTTGATGGGGCCGCGGGAAACACCATATATTTT,CASSFDGAAGNTIYF
TRBD1,TRBJ2-5,-,TRBV7-2,TGTGCCAGCAGCTTAGCCGAGGACAGGGGTCGAGAGACCCAGTACTTC,CASSLAEDRGRETQYF
-,TRBJ2-1,few,TRBV7-6,TGTGCCAGCAGCCTCGGGTCTAGTCCCTACAATGAGCAGTTCTTC,CASSLGSSPYNEQFF
-,TRBJ2-1,few,TRBV20-1,TGCAGTGCTGGACAGCGGGGTTTCAATGAGCAGTTCTTC,CSAGQRGFNEQFF
TRBD1,TRBJ2-7,-,TRBV29-1,TGCAGCGTTGTTGACAGGGTGGTCTACGAGCAGTACTTC,CSVVDRVVYEQYF
-,TRBJ2-1,-,TRBV13,TGTGCCAGCACCCACACGGACAATGAGCAGTTCTTC,CASTHTDNEQFF
-,TRBJ2-3,few,TRBV6-5,TGTGCCAGCAGTTACTGGGACAGCACAGATACGCAGTATTTT,CASSYWDSTDTQYF
-,TRBJ2-1,-,TRBV4-1,TGCGCCAGCAGCCAACCGACAACGGTCTCCTACAATGAGCAGTTCTTC,CASSQPTTVSYNEQFF
-,TRBJ2-2,few,TRBV12-3/TRBV12-4,TGTGCCAGCAGACAGGGTCCCGGGGAGCTGTTTTTT,CASRQGPGELFF
TRBD1,TRBJ1-2,-,TRBV29-1,TGCAGCGAAAGGTCGGGACAGGGAGTAGATGGCTACACCTTC,CSERSGQGVDGYTF
-,TRBJ1-6,many,TRBV7-2,TGTGCCAGCAGTCAAACACCTGGGGCTAATTCACCCCTCCACTTT,CASSQTPGANSPLHF
TRBD2,TRBJ2-7,few,TRBV7-9,TGTGCCAGCAGCTCCTCGGACCGGGGGGTGTACGAGCAGTACTTC,CASSSSDRGVYEQYF
-,TRBJ1-1,many,TRBV7-9,TGTGCCAGCACCTCCCCTGGGTCGGGACTCACTGAAGCTTTCTTT,CASTSPGSGLTEAFF
TRBD1,TRBJ2-1,-,TRBV5-1,TGCGCCAGCAGCCTGGGACAGCTCTACAATGAGCAGTTCTTC,CASSLGQLYNEQFF
TRBD1,TRBJ1-1,-,TRBV20-1,TGCAGTGCTACTCTAGGGGACAGCGAAGCTTTCTTT,CSATLGDSEAFF